These T cell receptor beta chains were read from a single sample in a study of T cell responses to AZD1222 COVID-19 vaccine. Repertoires were generated with immunoSEQ multiplex PCR, while TCRdb's copy carries only in-frame clones and drops some. The profile shows about 200,000 clones, roughly nine tenths of them singletons. Sequenced here: peripheral blood, sampled 28 days after the second AZD1222 dose. The receptors here all came from an adult who received the AZD1222 COVID-19 vaccine. The CDR3 runs from the conserved cysteine through the conserved F or W. D genes are given only for firm matches.

D gene	V gene	J gene	CDR3 protein
TRBD2	TRBV29-1	TRBJ2-3	CSVGTRITDTQYF
TRBD1	TRBV7-8	TRBJ1-5	CASSSTGGLGSNQPQHF
NA	TRBV18	TRBJ1-5	CASSPGQGRNQPQHF
TRBD2	TRBV9	TRBJ2-1	CASSPGIGGGSYNEQFF
TRBD2	TRBV28	TRBJ2-7	CASTLGGRSYEQYF
TRBD2	TRBV5-4	TRBJ2-7	CASSSSGSSYEQYF
NA	TRBV5-8	TRBJ2-5	CASSPWTGGETQYF
NA	TRBV12-3/TRBV12-4	TRBJ2-1	CASSPTLINEQFF
NA	TRBV25-1	TRBJ2-2	CASSPSSGMDTGELFF
TRBD1	TRBV6-5	TRBJ1-2	CASSYGSIDRVYGYTF
NA	TRBV28	TRBJ2-7	CASSLLAMGYEQYF
NA	TRBV28	TRBJ1-2	CASSFRGTNYGYTF
NA	TRBV6-2/TRBV6-3	TRBJ1-5	CASSSGGSNQPQHF
TRBD1	TRBV28	TRBJ1-5	CASRPGQGHNQPQHF
NA	TRBV30	TRBJ2-3	CASGDTDTQYF
NA	TRBV28	TRBJ2-7	CASSLIGSYEQYF
TRBD1	TRBV12-3/TRBV12-4	TRBJ1-2	CASSVGQGNGYTF
NA	TRBV21-1	TRBJ1-1	CAIIFPEGEINTEAFF
NA	TRBV28	TRBJ1-5	CASSHALAGNQPQHF
NA	TRBV19	TRBJ2-7	CASSTTPGLIGEQYF
TRBD2	TRBV19	TRBJ2-1	CASSTPEREGRDEQFF
NA	TRBV10-3	TRBJ2-2	CAIKRSALADTGELFF
NA	TRBV10-3	TRBJ1-6	CAISESGQPSNSPLHF
NA	TRBV19	TRBJ2-3	CASIRSSDTQYF
NA	TRBV18	TRBJ1-1	CASSPRENTEAFF
NA	TRBV4-3	TRBJ1-3	CASSLSTFTGHTIYF
TRBD1	TRBV19	TRBJ2-4	CASSTWRQGAEIAKNIQYF
TRBD2	TRBV7-2	TRBJ2-1	CASSLVGPLAGGPRFF
TRBD2	TRBV28	TRBJ2-3	CASSFGGRGDTQYF
TRBD1	TRBV6-5	TRBJ1-4	CASSQTGSEELFF